These 30 T cell receptor beta chains share one sample of origin, sequenced in a study of shared T cell receptors in the human thymus. Method: immunoSEQ multiplex PCR; TCRdb's copy keeps in-frame clones and lacks some. This table has over 650,000 clones, approximately 89% appearing once. The same sample was also studied in work on human thymus T cells.

Sequenced: thymocytes. The source is a boy in the first two years of life with a congenital heart defect.

The CDR3 coding sequence is TGTGCCAGCAGCAGACTAACAGGGGCGAACACTGAAGCTTTCTTT. This encodes CASSRLTGANTEAFF. This chain links TRBV7-6 with TRBJ1-1; TRBD1 agrees at 7 bases. CDR3 length: 15 residues. The J segment lost 1 base and the V segment lost 5 bases, leaving 7 bases of the junction unmatched. The germline gives CDR1 SGHVS, CDR2 FNYEAQ.

In the case of this clone: The identical CDR3 is also encoded by other nucleotide sequences in the sample. V usage is TRBV6-5 and J usage is TRBJ2-7, with 9 bases matching TRBD1. The CDR3 contains 15 residues. The V and J ends lost 0 bases and 1 base, in that order; junction bases with no gene match: 1. CDR1 and CDR2 (germline): MNHEY, SVGAGI. The DNA for the CDR3 is TGTGCCAGCAGTTACTCGGGACAGGGATCCTACGAGCAGTACTTC. This translates into CASSYSGQGSYEQYF.

The chain joins TRBV6-5 to TRBJ2-7, with TRBD1 identical over 11 bases. Germline CDR1 reads MNHEY; CDR2 reads SVGAGI. The CDR3 loop spans 14 amino acids. V lost 5 bases and J lost 4; bases outside the gene matches: 4. CDR3 sequence reads: CASSRTGGRYEQYF. As DNA, the CDR3 is TGTGCCAGCAGTCGGACAGGGGGCCGATACGAGCAGTACTTC.

This clone was found once. The chain couples TRBV5-8 to TRBJ2-2, with D possibly being TRBD1 (6 bases). The CDR3 runs to 17 residues. Germline V CDR1 and CDR2: SGHTS, YDEGEE. V was shortened by 4 bases and J by 0 bases, with 16 bases between the two germline ends. The CDR3, as DNA: TGTGCCAGCAGCCCGGCGGAAGGGACAACGAACACCGGGGAGCTGTTTTTT. Translation: CASSPAEGTTNTGELFF.

The chain has TRBV27 and TRBJ2-7; no clear D gene. The V gene lost 5 bases and the J gene lost 2 bases, with 13 bases spanning the gap. The CDR3 has 14 amino acids. The germline CDR1 and CDR2 sequences are MNHEY and SMNVEV (reference sequence). This CDR3 reads CASSLRPLTYEQYF. The CDR3 DNA is TGTGCCAGCAGTCTCAGGCCACTCACCTACGAGCAGTACTTC.

About this clone itself: At the DNA level, this CDR3 is encoded by other sequences in the same sample as well. This chain joins TRBV30 and TRBJ1-6, with a possible D match to TRBD1 (5 bases). V shed 5 bases and J shed 13 bases, with 15 bases lying between them. CDR3 length equals 12 residues. The germline CDR1 and CDR2 sequences are GTSNPN and SVGIG (reference sequence). CDR3 region: CAWGQGISPLHF. The CDR3 nucleotides read TGTGCCTGGGGTCAGGGAATTTCCCCCCTCCACTTT.

The chain recombines TRBV5-6 with TRBJ1-5, with unresolved D. Trimming shortened V by 0 bases and J by 7 bases, and 23 bases separated the two germline ends. The CDR3 totals 18 residues. Germline CDR1 is SGHDT and CDR2 is YYEEEE. CDR3 protein: CASSLAAQEAPCLQPQHF. Written as DNA, the CDR3 is TGTGCCAGCAGCTTGGCGGCGCAGGAGGCGCCCTGTCTCCAGCCCCAGCATTTT.

DNA for the CDR3: TGTGCCAGCACCAGTACCCCTCGGGTTGAAGCTTTCTTT. The encoded protein is CASTSTPRVEAFF. V is TRBV7-2 and J is TRBJ1-1; D is unclear. This CDR3 has 13 amino acids. Germline CDR1 reads SGHTA; CDR2 reads FQGNSA. The ends were cut back, 7 bases at V and 7 bases at J, with 16 bases in the middle. The full variable domain, completed using reference TRBV7-2 and TRBJ1-1, is GAGVSQSPSNKVTEKGKDVELRCDPISGHTALYWYRQSLGQGLEFLIYFQGNSAPDKSGLPSDRFSAERTGGSVSTLTIQRTQQEDSAVYLCASTSTPRVEAFFGQGTRLTVV.

The genes are TRBV5-5 and TRBJ2-1, with 7 bases that match TRBD2. This CDR3 spans 14 amino acids. Germline V CDR1 and CDR2: SGHKS, YYEKEE (reference sequence). V was pared by 5 bases and J by 0 bases, with 2 bases of the junction left unmatched. This chain's CDR3 is CASRRGSSYNEQFF. CDR3 DNA sequence: TGTGCCAGCAGGCGCGGGAGCTCCTACAATGAGCAGTTCTTC.

The chain has TRBV15 and TRBJ2-1; 15 positions match TRBD2. CDR1 is LNHNV, CDR2 YYDKDF, per germline (reference sequence). V shed 2 bases, J shed 7 bases, and the junction held 9 bases outside the gene matches. This CDR3 contains 18 residues. CDR3 loop: CATSRRTSGGALVNEQFF. The DNA for the CDR3 is TGTGCCACCAGCAGACGGACTAGCGGGGGGGCCCTTGTAAATGAGCAGTTCTTC. The whole variable domain, filled in from reference TRBV15 and TRBJ2-1, reads DAMVIQNPRYQVTQFGKPVTLSCSQTLNHNVMYWYQQKSSQAPKLLFHYYDKDFNNEADTPDNFQSRRPNTSFCFLDIRSPGLGDTAMYLCATSRRTSGGALVNEQFFGPGTRLTVL.

CDR3 bases: TGTGCCAGCAGCCCCCCAGGGGCGCGCACAGATACGCAGTATTTT. It encodes CASSPPGARTDTQYF. The V gene is TRBV5-4, the J gene TRBJ2-3; D is perhaps TRBD1 (6 bases). V lost 4 bases and J 1 base, leaving 13 bases between the germline ends. The CDR3 sequence is 15 residues long. Germline CDR1 and CDR2: SGHNT and YYREEE (reference sequence).

The rearrangement links TRBV10-3 to TRBJ1-1, with 12 nucleotides matching TRBD1. Losses at the gene ends were 3 bases for V and 7 bases for J; bases not matched to a gene: 9. CDR3 length: 16 residues. Germline CDR1 is ENHRY and CDR2 is SYGVKD. CDR3 DNA: TGTGCCATCAGTGATTCGCCCGGGACAGGGGGCTTTGAAGCTTTCTTT. Its translation is CAISDSPGTGGFEAFF.

The chain recombines TRBV7-9 with TRBJ2-3, with 7 bases aligning to TRBD2. This CDR3 is 14 amino acids long. CDR1 and CDR2 from the germline V gene are SEHNR and FQNEAQ (reference sequence). Trimming at V came to 2 bases and at J to 3 bases, leaving 2 bases not matched to a gene. The CDR3 bases are TGTGCCAGCAGCTTACCCGGGGGGACAGATACGCAGTATTTT. Its protein is CASSLPGGTDTQYF.

The V and J genes are TRBV5-1 and TRBJ1-4; a possible D gene is TRBD1 (5 bases). The CDR3 is 15 amino acids. Germline CDR1 and CDR2: SGHRS and YFSETQ. V lost 4 bases, J lost 8 bases, and 18 bases lay in between. The DNA of the CDR3 is TGCGCCAGCAGCGGCGGGGACGGCTCAGGGGAAAAACTGTTTTTT. The encoded protein is CASSGGDGSGEKLFF.

This sequence joins TRBV27 and TRBJ2-2; 9 bases fit TRBD2. The CDR3 consists of 17 residues. Per germline, CDR1 MNHEY and CDR2 SMNVEV (reference sequence). V was pared by 5 bases and J by 7 bases, with 14 bases of the junction left unmatched. The CDR3 bases are TGTGCCAGCAGTGCCCAGGGCGGGGGGGAAGCCGGCGGGGAGCTGTTTTTT. This translates into CASSAQGGGEAGGELFF.

The gene calls are TRBV10-2 and TRBJ1-2, with D possibly TRBD1 on 5 matching bases. With 0 bases removed from V and 4 bases from J, the gap between germline ends came to 15 bases. Germline lookup yields CDR1 WSHSY and CDR2 SAAADI. CDR3 length: 16 amino acids. The CDR3 coding sequence is TGCGCCAGCAGTGAGTCGATACCCCGGGGGTTCTATGGCTACACCTTC. It translates to CASSESIPRGFYGYTF.

V gene TRBV7-2 combines with J gene TRBJ1-1, with 8 positions matching TRBD1. CDR3 length: 15 residues. V was clipped by 6 bases and J by 1 base; unmatched bases: 7. The germline CDR1 and CDR2 sequences are SGHTA and FQGNSA. The CDR3 nucleotides read TGTGCCAGCAGTCAAAGGACAGGGCGGAACACTGAAGCTTTCTTT. Residues: CASSQRTGRNTEAFF.

The chain couples TRBV23-1 to TRBJ2-3, with 7 bases fitting TRBD2. TRBV23-1 is recorded as an ORF, its role being uncertain. The CDR3 contains 17 residues. V lost 0 bases to trimming and J lost 5 bases; unmatched junction nucleotides: 11. The CDR3 sequence is CASSQSTSAKKKDTQYF. DNA of the CDR3: TGCGCCAGCAGTCAATCCACTAGCGCAAAGAAAAAAGATACGCAGTATTTT.

The chain is built from TRBV7-9 and TRBJ1-1; no clear D. The CDR3 spans 13 residues. The V end lost 5 bases, the J end lost 8 bases, and 15 bases lay between the germline ends. Germline values: CDR1 SEHNR, CDR2 FQNEAQ (reference sequence). CDR3 amino acids: CASSGNGRGEAFF. The CDR3 DNA reads as TGTGCCAGCAGCGGAAACGGGCGGGGAGAAGCTTTCTTT.

The V call is TRBV4-3, the J call TRBJ2-3, with 8 positions matching TRBD1. J gave up 6 bases and V 1 base, and 12 bases lay outside the gene matches. Looked up from germline, CDR1 is LGHNA and CDR2 is YSLEER. This CDR3 is 17 amino acids long. The CDR3 DNA reads as TGCGCCAGCAGCCAAGGATTAGGACAGGGAATCGGGGATACGCAGTATTTT. It yields the protein CASSQGLGQGIGDTQYF.

V usage is TRBV21-1 and J usage is TRBJ2-7; the table's D call, TRBD2, was not checked against the DNA. TRBV21-1 constitutes a pseudogene. The CDR3 is made up of 11 amino acids. The CDR3 DNA sequence: TGTGCCAGCAGCCCCCGCTACGAGCAGTACTTC. Its protein is CASSPRYEQYF.

This chain links TRBV6-1 with TRBJ2-3, with 8 bases aligning to TRBD2. The CDR3 runs 16 residues. The germline CDR1 and CDR2 sequences are MNHNS and SASEGT. V was pared by 3 bases and J by 4 bases, with 9 bases of the junction left unmatched. CDR3 DNA: TGTGCCAGCAGTGACACCGGGACTAGGAGCGCAGATACGCAGTATTTT. The encoded protein is CASSDTGTRSADTQYF.

A few counts support this clone. The gene calls are TRBV2 and TRBJ1-1, with TRBD1 as a possible D gene (6 bases). Between the trimmed V and J ends, which lost 4 bases and 2 bases, there was a span of 17 bases. CDR1 SNHLY and CDR2 FYNNEI come from the germline V gene. The CDR3 spans 16 residues. CDR3 sequence (DNA): TGTGCCAGCAGTGGTGGCCCTAAGGGGGTAAACACTGAAGCTTTCTTT. Translation gives CASSGGPKGVNTEAFF.

CDR3 sequence: CASSELHSRGEYNEQFF. The CDR3 coding sequence is TGTGCCAGCAGCGAATTACATAGCCGGGGAGAGTACAATGAGCAGTTCTTC. The chain links TRBV9 to TRBJ2-1; a possible D gene is TRBD2 (5 bases). The CDR3 totals 17 residues. CDR1 SGDLS and CDR2 YYNGEE come from the germline V gene. V lost 3 bases and J lost 4, with 20 bases in between.

For the CDR3, the DNA is TGTGCCAGCAGCTCGACCCCCGGGGGTTACCAAGAGACCCAGTACTTC. Translated, it gives CASSSTPGGYQETQYF. This rearrangement joins TRBV11-2 to TRBJ2-5; tentative D call: TRBD2 (6 bases). CDR1 is SGHAT and CDR2 is FQNNGV in the germline V gene. V was clipped by 4 bases and J by 0 bases, with 15 bases between them. The CDR3 is 16 amino acids.

This chain connects TRBV5-4 to TRBJ1-3, with D possibly TRBD1 on 5 matching bases. CDR1 is SGHNT, CDR2 YYREEE, per germline (reference sequence). This CDR3 is built from 18 residues. V was cut by 4 bases and J by 0 bases, with 20 bases left in between. CDR3 nucleotides: TGTGCCAGCAGCACTAACCCGACAGATGACTTCTCTGGAAACACCATATATTTT. This gives the protein CASSTNPTDDFSGNTIYF.

J is TRBJ2-1 and V is TRBV5-6; possible D gene TRBD2, 5 bases. The CDR3 spans 15 residues. Germline CDR1 SGHDT, CDR2 YYEEEE. Trimming removed 2 bases from V and 3 bases from J, with 12 bases in between. The CDR3 sequence is CASSLARLSYNEQFF. The CDR3 DNA is TGTGCCAGCAGCTTAGCTAGACTAAGCTACAATGAGCAGTTCTTC.

The rearrangement uses TRBV4-3 and TRBJ2-3, with 7 bases lining up with TRBD1. The V segment lost 4 bases and the J segment 2 bases; nucleotides outside the gene matches: 12. This CDR3 region has 17 residues. Germline V gene lookup returns CDR1 LGHNA and CDR2 YSLEER. The CDR3 DNA is TGCGCCAGCAGCCGAACCTACAGGGGTCGGTACACAGATACGCAGTATTTT. Translated, it gives CASSRTYRGRYTDTQYF.

The chain joins TRBV28 to TRBJ2-7, with 8 positions matching TRBD1. V shed 8 bases, J shed 4 bases, and the junction held 7 bases outside the gene matches. In germline, CDR1 is MDHEN, CDR2 SYDVKM. The CDR3 is made up of 13 amino acids. In DNA form, the CDR3 reads TGTGCCAGCGGAATAGGACAGGGATACGAGCAGTACTTC. It encodes CASGIGQGYEQYF.

V usage is TRBV30 and J usage is TRBJ1-2; 9 bases match TRBD1. The CDR3 is made up of 20 amino acids. CDR1 is GTSNPN and CDR2 is SVGIG in the germline V gene (reference sequence). The junction had 18 bases not matched to a gene; V was cut back by 0 bases and J by 1 base. The CDR3, as DNA: TGTGCCTGGAGTGTCTTAACCTGGGGACAGGGATCAGGTGGTAACTATGGCTACACCTTC. Translated: CAWSVLTWGQGSGGNYGYTF.